This T cell receptor beta chain came from a study of long-term antiretroviral therapy in people with HIV. They ran version v3.0 of the immunoSEQ assay at survey level. TCRdb keeps only in-frame clones here, not all; method: immunoSEQ multiplex PCR. The sample holds under 30,000 clones, approximately 95% seen once. CDR1 is MNHNS and CDR2 is SASEGT in the germline V gene. There are 13 residues in the CDR3. V was shortened by 6 bases and J by 6 bases, with 14 bases between the two germline ends. The sample in question was unsorted PBMCs, obtained 5.3 years after starting antiretroviral therapy. V is TRBV6-1 and J is TRBJ1-1; D is unclear. This sequence originates from a middle-aged man with HIV. The CDR3 nucleotides are TGTGCCAGCAGAAGGACGGAAGCCCCTGAAGCTTTCTTT. This gives the protein CASRRTEAPEAFF.